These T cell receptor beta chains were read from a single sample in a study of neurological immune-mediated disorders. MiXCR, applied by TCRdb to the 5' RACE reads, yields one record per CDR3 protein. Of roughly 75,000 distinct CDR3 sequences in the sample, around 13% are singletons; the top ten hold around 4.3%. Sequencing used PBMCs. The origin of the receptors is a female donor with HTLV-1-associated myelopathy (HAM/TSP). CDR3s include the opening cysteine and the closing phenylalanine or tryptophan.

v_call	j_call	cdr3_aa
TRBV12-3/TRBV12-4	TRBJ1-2	CASSRSTDNYGYTF
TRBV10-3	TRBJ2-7	CAIKATGESSYEQYF
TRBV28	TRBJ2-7	CASSLVATAPTLEQYF
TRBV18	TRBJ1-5	CASSLIDRNQPQHF
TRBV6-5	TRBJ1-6	CASRQGNSPLHF
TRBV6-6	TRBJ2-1	CASSYLRSSGEVWEQFF
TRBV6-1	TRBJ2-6	CASSAIPGQVSSGANVLTF
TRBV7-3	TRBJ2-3	CVSSLVPTDTQYF
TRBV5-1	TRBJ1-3	CASSLNGGSSGNTIYF
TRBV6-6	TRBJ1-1	CASNIGEAFF
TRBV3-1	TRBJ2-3	CASSPRDGTTDTQYF
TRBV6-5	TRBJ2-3	CASSVGWGTDTQYF
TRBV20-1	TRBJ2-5	CSVRGPQETQYF
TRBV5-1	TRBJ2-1	CASSSSPGTFLEQFF
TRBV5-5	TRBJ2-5	CATHSPGEETQYF
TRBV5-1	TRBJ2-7	CASSLVSGLGEQYF
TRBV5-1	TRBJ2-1	CASNPAQGEYNEQFF
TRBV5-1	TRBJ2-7	CASSLGGIDSYEQYF
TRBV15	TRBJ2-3	CATSREGPTDTQYF
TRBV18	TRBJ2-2	CASSPPRTGELFF
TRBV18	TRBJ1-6	CASSLGGDGSPLHF
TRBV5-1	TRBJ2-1	CASSLGLAGGPSRNEQFF
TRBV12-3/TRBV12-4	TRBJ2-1	CASNPGQGTYNEQFF
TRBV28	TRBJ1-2	CASSFAGGTYGYTF
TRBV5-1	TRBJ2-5	CASSPGLEETQYF
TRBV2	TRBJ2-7	CASSAPEAGTEQYF
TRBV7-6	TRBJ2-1	CASSLATNPSGGEQFF
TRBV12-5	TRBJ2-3	CASGTLLAGATDTQYF
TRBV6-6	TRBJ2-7	CASRPPGGSYEQYF
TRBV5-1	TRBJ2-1	CASSRSAGQSIEQFF
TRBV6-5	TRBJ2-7	CASSPLPDRGIYEQYF
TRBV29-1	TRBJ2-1	CSVDRYNEQFF
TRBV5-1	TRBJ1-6	CASSLTGANSPLHF
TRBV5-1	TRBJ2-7	CASSLDRGHYEQYF
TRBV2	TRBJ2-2	CASGPGDHIGELFF
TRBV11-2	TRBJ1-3	CASSAEVANTIYF
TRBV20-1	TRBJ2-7	CSARPGTKNYEQYF
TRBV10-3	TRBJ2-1	CAIGSYNEQFF
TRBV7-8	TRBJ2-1	CASSFGLAGVTSYNEQFF
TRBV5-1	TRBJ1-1	CASSPTGKGGYGAEAFF
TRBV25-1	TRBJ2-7	CASSAGPRYEQYF
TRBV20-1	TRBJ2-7	CSARVAGGPTILYEQYF